A single sample is the source of the 10 T cell receptor beta chains below, sequenced in a study of T cell responses to AZD1222 COVID-19 vaccine. Here immunoSEQ multiplex PCR was the method, and the copy in TCRdb shows in-frame clones only, minus some. The sample holds around 150,000 clones; around 90% are singletons and the top ten take 5%. The source material was peripheral blood, sampled on day 0 of AZD1222 vaccination. The receptors were gathered from an adult in good health.

This chain connects TRBV3-1 (or the pseudogene TRBV3-2) to TRBJ2-5; D is unclear. Trimming shortened V by 4 bases and J by 4 bases, and 7 bases separated the two germline ends. From germline, CDR1 is LGHDT and CDR2 YNNKEL (reference sequence). The CDR3 is 12 residues long. The CDR3 region has the DNA TGTGCCAGCAGCCCTTCGCGAGAGACCCAGTACTTC. Translation: CASSPSRETQYF.

The gene calls are TRBV28 and TRBJ1-4, with D tentatively TRBD1 (5 bases). V lost 8 bases and J 6 bases, leaving 16 bases between the germline ends. The CDR3 totals 14 residues. CDR1 is MDHEN and CDR2 is SYDVKM in the germline V gene. The CDR3 coding sequence is TGTGCCAGCCTCGGTCAGGGTATACATGAAAAACTGTTTTTT. Translation gives CASLGQGIHEKLFF.

The chain recombines TRBV6-6 with TRBJ2-7; no reliable D call. Trimming cost V 5 bases and J 0 bases, with 23 bases left between them. The CDR3 has 18 residues. CDR1 is MNHNY and CDR2 is SVGAGI in the germline V gene (reference sequence). CDR3 residues: CASSPLLWGQALSYEQYF. CDR3 coding DNA: TGTGCCAGCAGTCCCCTCTTGTGGGGTCAGGCTCTCTCCTACGAGCAGTACTTC.

As DNA, the CDR3 is TGTGCCAGCAGTTACGCCCGACAGGGCGGTTTCTACGAGCAGTACTTC. It codes for CASSYARQGGFYEQYF. The J gene is TRBJ2-7, the V gene TRBV6-2 or TRBV6-3; 7 positions match TRBD1. CDR3 length equals 16 residues. Germline CDR1 is MNHEY and CDR2 is SVGEGT. V shed 2 bases and J 3 bases; nucleotides not matched to a gene: 10.

The chain couples TRBV28 to TRBJ1-5, with TRBD1 matching 8 bases. The CDR3 runs 16 residues. Trimming removed 2 bases from V and 4 bases from J; junction bases left unmatched: 7. Looked up from germline, CDR1 is MDHEN and CDR2 is SYDVKM. DNA for the CDR3: TGTGCCAGCAGTTTACCGGGACAGGCCTTTAATCAGCCCCAGCATTTT. Protein: CASSLPGQAFNQPQHF.

The V call is TRBV5-1, the J call TRBJ2-1; D gene ambiguous. Trimming pared 4 bases from V and 1 base from J, leaving 9 bases between. Germline V lookup: CDR1 SGHRS, CDR2 YFSETQ. This CDR3 contains 14 residues. The CDR3 here is CASSAYGSYNEQFF. The CDR3 DNA reads TGCGCCAGCAGCGCCTATGGGTCCTACAATGAGCAGTTCTTC.

This clone was recorded only once. The rearrangement uses TRBV3-1 (or the pseudogene TRBV3-2) and TRBJ2-3; D perhaps matches TRBD2 (6 bases). The CDR3 covers 16 residues. Germline values: CDR1 LGHDT, CDR2 YNNKEL (reference sequence). V was cut by 5 bases and J by 4 bases, with 19 bases left in between. The CDR3: CASSRGSGDRADTQYF. The CDR3 DNA reads as TGTGCCAGCAGCAGGGGCTCGGGGGATCGGGCAGATACGCAGTATTTT.

Only a few counts were recorded for this clone. The DNA for the CDR3 is TGTGCCAGCAGTCCAGGGCGACTAGAGACCGGGGAGCTGTTTTTT. It codes for CASSPGRLETGELFF. The V gene is TRBV6-2 or TRBV6-3, the J gene TRBJ2-2, with a possible D match to TRBD2 (6 bases). Trimming removed 5 bases from V and 5 bases from J, with 15 bases in between. Germline CDR1 MNHEY, CDR2 SVGEGT. The CDR3 loop spans 15 amino acids.

V and J are TRBV18 and TRBJ1-6; the D gene is possibly TRBD1 (5 bases). This CDR3 has 13 residues. The ends were cut back, 3 bases at V and 7 bases at J, with 7 bases in the middle. Germline lookup yields CDR1 KGHSH and CDR2 LQKENI. The CDR3, as DNA: TGTGCCAGCTCACCGGGGGAAAATTCACCCCTCCACTTT. Amino acid sequence: CASSPGENSPLHF. Full variable domain (outside the CDR3, taken from reference TRBV18 and TRBJ1-6): NAGVMQNPRHLVRRRGQEARLRCSPMKGHSHVYWYRQLPEEGLKFMVYLQKENIIDESGMPKERFSAEFPKEGPSILRIQQVVRGDSAAYFCASSPGENSPLHFGNGTRLTVT.

V and J are TRBV7-8 and TRBJ2-1, with TRBD2 matching 12 bases. The V segment lost 2 bases and the J segment 8 bases; nucleotides outside the gene matches: 4. Germline CDR1 SGHVS, CDR2 FQNEAQ. CDR3 length: 15 residues. In DNA, the CDR3 is TGTGCCAGCAGCTTACGACTAGCGGGAGACGATGAGCAGTTCTTC. Encoded protein: CASSLRLAGDDEQFF.